This T cell receptor (beta chain) was profiled in a study of blood T cells in healthy people across ages. This clonotype was detected a few times. Its antigen is unknown. An end of the junction differs from the germline gene, which may be a read error. The CDR3 loop spans 13 amino acids. Germline-derived CDR1 and CDR2 are SSHAT and FNYEAQ (reference sequence). Notes on the study in general: Getting older went along with TCR beta diversity per million T cells dropping roughly linearly. Naive CD4+ cells and diversity were both higher in long-lived donors than in aged donors.

The use of a sample-barcoded 5' primer and a J-beta primer mix characterized a second PCR of roughly 7 to 11 cycles. Via MiXCR, TCRdb re-called the 5' RACE reads, giving one row per CDR3 protein. The data contain 800,000 to 1,300,000 distinct CDR3 sequences, around 25% of them singletons. The same sample was also used in a study of T cells of mothers and their children.

The sequenced material came from blood. This receptor was obtained from a girl aged 2-10 years in good health. This chain links TRBV7-7 with TRBJ2-1; D gene ambiguous. The CDR3 is CASSFNSYNEQFF. CDR3 nucleotide sequence: TGTGCTAGCAGCTTTAACAGCTACAATGAGCAGTTCTTC.